This T cell receptor (beta chain) originates from a study of blood T cell repertoires in COVID-19. Study-level information: Sample material is recorded as cDNA or gDNA derived from T cells, B-cell-depleted T cells, or PBMCs.

The protocol was immunoSEQ multiplex PCR, while the TCRdb copy is restricted to in-frame clones and leaves out a portion. The sample includes 400,000 to 500,000 clones, 88% of them seen just once. V was cut by 4 bases and J by 4 bases, with 5 bases left in between. Germline V gene lookup returns CDR1 MDHEN and CDR2 SYDVKM. The CDR3 contains 12 residues. This chain connects TRBV28 to TRBJ1-3, with D unresolved. This receptor was identified in a woman younger than 30 who had been exposed to COVID-19. The sample comprised PBMCs or T cells enriched from blood (not recorded which). This CDR3 reads CASSSRGNTIYF. CDR3 nucleotides: TGTGCCAGCAGTTCTAGAGGAAACACCATATATTTT.